The 11 T cell receptor beta chains listed next were all sequenced from one sample in a study of blood T cell repertoires in COVID-19 (dated by TCRdb to the early 2020s). Library method: the immunoSEQ multiplex PCR assay. The table was pulled from immuneACCESS by TCRdb, which kept in-frame rearrangements only. Such tables lose some clones; where checked, under half of the loss comes from unresolved V genes, and the rest has no known cause. This sample comprises under 250,000 clones, around 80% of them detected only once. Of the sample, roughly 7.8% falls within the top ten clones. Sequencing used peripheral blood. These receptors were taken from a man aged 40-50 years with active or convalescent COVID-19.

This clone was counted only a few times. The chain recombines TRBV24-1 with TRBJ1-2; 9 nucleotides match TRBD1. In germline, CDR1 is KGHDR, CDR2 SFDVKD. This CDR3 comprises 15 residues. The V and J ends lost 5 bases and 6 bases, in that order; junction bases with no gene match: 9. CDR3 sequence (DNA): TGTGCCACCAGTGCCTCCCGGACAGGGGACCATGGCTACACCTTC. Its translation is CATSASRTGDHGYTF.

The chain carries TRBV11-3 and TRBJ2-2, with D possibly matching TRBD2 (6 bases). V lost 2 bases, J lost 6 bases, and 25 bases lay in between. The CDR3 is 19 amino acids. CDR1 and CDR2 from the germline V gene are SGHNT and YENEEA. The CDR3 protein is CASSLPPGRSSGGSGELFF. The CDR3 coding sequence is TGTGCCAGCAGCTTACCCCCAGGGAGGAGTAGCGGAGGGTCCGGGGAGCTGTTTTTT. Complete variable domain (other parts from reference TRBV11-3 and TRBJ2-2): EAGVVQSPRYKIIEKKQPVAFWCNPISGHNTLYWYLQNLGQGPELLIRYENEEAVDDSQLPKDRFSAERLKGVDSTLKIQPAELGDSAVYLCASSLPPGRSSGGSGELFFGEGSRLTVL.

J is TRBJ2-2 and V is TRBV30; maybe TRBD1 (5 bases). The germline V and J ends were trimmed by 0 bases and 4 bases, with 21 bases remaining between them. Per germline, CDR1 GTSNPN and CDR2 SVGIG (reference sequence). CDR3 length equals 18 residues. This CDR3 reads CAWSVHPPMTASTGELFF. CDR3 nucleotides: TGTGCCTGGAGTGTACACCCCCCCATGACAGCCTCCACCGGGGAGCTGTTTTTT.

This sequence joins TRBV7-9 and TRBJ1-2; D remains ambiguous. V was trimmed by 5 bases and J by 6 bases, leaving 13 bases between them. The CDR3 consists of 13 residues. Germline V gene sequence: CDR1 SEHNR, CDR2 FQNEAQ (reference sequence). CDR3 amino acids: CASSRPGSNGYTF. In DNA form, the CDR3 reads TGTGCCAGCAGCCGCCCGGGGTCCAATGGCTACACCTTC.

The chain carries TRBV10-3 and TRBJ1-1, with D hard to call. V was clipped by 0 bases and J by 1 base, with 6 bases between them. Germline lookup yields CDR1 ENHRY and CDR2 SYGVKD. The CDR3 loop spans 14 amino acids. The CDR3 DNA sequence: TGTGCCATCAGTGAGTCGAGACAGAACACTGAAGCTTTCTTT. Encoded protein: CAISESRQNTEAFF.

A single count supports this clone. The chain carries TRBV11-3 and TRBJ1-1; TRBD1 matches at 8 bases. With 4 bases clipped from V and 5 bases from J, the junction kept 15 bases outside the gene matches. Germline loops: CDR1 SGHNT, CDR2 YENEEA. This CDR3 is built from 17 residues. The CDR3 reads CASSSNPFRTGMTEAFF. The CDR3 DNA follows: TGTGCCAGCAGCTCAAATCCCTTCCGGACAGGGATGACTGAAGCTTTCTTT.

This chain links TRBV7-2 with TRBJ2-2; TRBD2 is a possible D gene (6 bases). This CDR3 has 17 amino acids. Trimming left V 6 bases short and J 1 base short, with 18 bases between. Germline lookup yields CDR1 SGHTA and CDR2 FQGNSA. The CDR3 loop is CASRQRPPGGNTGELFF. Here the CDR3 DNA reads TGTGCCAGCAGACAACGCCCCCCCGGGGGGAACACCGGGGAGCTGTTTTTT.

This chain links TRBV6-5 with TRBJ2-7; 10 bases agree with TRBD2. J gave up 4 bases and V 7 bases, and 10 bases lay outside the gene matches. The CDR3 consists of 15 residues. Per the germline V gene, CDR1 is MNHEY and CDR2 is SVGAGI. This CDR3 reads CASKRSGGAVYEQYF. In nucleotides, the CDR3 is TGTGCCAGCAAGCGAAGCGGGGGGGCGGTATACGAGCAGTACTTC.

V is TRBV5-1 and J is TRBJ1-5; D remains unclear. Germline CDR1 SGHRS, CDR2 YFSETQ. Trimming pared 0 bases from V and 0 bases from J, leaving 4 bases between. The CDR3 has 14 residues. CDR3 amino acids: CASSLGSSNQPQHF. The CDR3 region has the DNA TGCGCCAGCAGCTTGGGCAGTAGCAATCAGCCCCAGCATTTT.

This chain links TRBV11-2 with TRBJ2-3; D is perhaps TRBD1 (5 bases). The CDR3 runs to 12 residues. Germline CDR1 is SGHAT and CDR2 is FQNNGV. The ends were cut back, 5 bases at V and 7 bases at J, with 10 bases in the middle. CDR3 coding DNA: TGTGCCAGCAGCGAGGACACTCATACGCAGTATTTT. Translated: CASSEDTHTQYF.

The chain carries TRBV7-2 and TRBJ1-1, with 7 bases that match TRBD1. The length of the CDR3 is 15 residues. CDR1 SGHTA and CDR2 FQGNSA come from the germline V gene. Losses at the gene ends were 1 base for V and 5 bases for J; bases not matched to a gene: 7. In nucleotides, the CDR3 is TGTGCCAGCAGCTTAGTAGGGGGCGCCGAGACTGAAGCTTTCTTT. It specifies CASSLVGGAETEAFF.